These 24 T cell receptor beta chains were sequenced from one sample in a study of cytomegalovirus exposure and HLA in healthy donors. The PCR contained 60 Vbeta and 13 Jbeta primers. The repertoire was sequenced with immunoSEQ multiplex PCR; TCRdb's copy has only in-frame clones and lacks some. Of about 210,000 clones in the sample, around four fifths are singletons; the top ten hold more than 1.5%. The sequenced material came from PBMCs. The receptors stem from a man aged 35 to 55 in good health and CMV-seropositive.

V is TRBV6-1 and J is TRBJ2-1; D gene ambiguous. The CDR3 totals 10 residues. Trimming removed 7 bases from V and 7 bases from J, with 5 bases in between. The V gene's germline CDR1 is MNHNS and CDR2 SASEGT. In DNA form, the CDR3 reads TGTGCCAGCAAGGAGAATGAGCAGTTCTTC. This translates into CASKENEQFF.

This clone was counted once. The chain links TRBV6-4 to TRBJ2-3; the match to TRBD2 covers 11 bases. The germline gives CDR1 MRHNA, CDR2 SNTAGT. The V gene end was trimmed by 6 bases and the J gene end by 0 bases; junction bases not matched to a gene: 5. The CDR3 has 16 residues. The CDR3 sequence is CASRPLAGGSTDTQYF. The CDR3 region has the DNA TGTGCCAGCAGACCCCTAGCGGGAGGCAGCACAGATACGCAGTATTTT.

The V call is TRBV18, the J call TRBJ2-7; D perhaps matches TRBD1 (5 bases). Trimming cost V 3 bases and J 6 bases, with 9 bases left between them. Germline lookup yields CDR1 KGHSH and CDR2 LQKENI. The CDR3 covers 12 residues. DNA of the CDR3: TGTGCCAGCTCACCGCTGGGGCGCGAGCAGTACTTC. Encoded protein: CASSPLGREQYF.

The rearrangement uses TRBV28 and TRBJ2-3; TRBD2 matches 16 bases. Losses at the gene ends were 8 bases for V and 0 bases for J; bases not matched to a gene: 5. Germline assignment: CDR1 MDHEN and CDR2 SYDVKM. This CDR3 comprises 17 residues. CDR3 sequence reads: CASGQGLAGGSTDTQYF. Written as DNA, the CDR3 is TGTGCCAGCGGCCAGGGACTAGCGGGAGGGAGCACAGATACGCAGTATTTT.

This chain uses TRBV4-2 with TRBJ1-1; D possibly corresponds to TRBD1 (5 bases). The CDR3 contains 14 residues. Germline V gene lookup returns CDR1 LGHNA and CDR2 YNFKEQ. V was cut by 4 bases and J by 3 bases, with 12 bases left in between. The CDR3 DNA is TGTGCCAGCAGCCCGTTCAGGGTTGACACTGAAGCTTTCTTT. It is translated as CASSPFRVDTEAFF.

Here the CDR3 reads CASSLAQGYQPQHF. The CDR3 nucleotides read TGTGCCAGCAGTTTGGCGCAGGGATATCAGCCCCAGCATTTT. The chain carries TRBV28 and TRBJ1-5; D possibly corresponds to TRBD1 (5 bases). This CDR3 has 14 residues. Trimming removed 3 bases from V and 5 bases from J, with 11 bases in between. Germline V gives CDR1 MDHEN, CDR2 SYDVKM.

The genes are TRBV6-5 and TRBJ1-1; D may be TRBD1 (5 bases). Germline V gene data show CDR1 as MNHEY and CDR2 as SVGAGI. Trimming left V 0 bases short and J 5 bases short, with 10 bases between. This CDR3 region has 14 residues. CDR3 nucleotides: TGTGCCAGCAGTTACTCGAATCGGGGGACTGAAGCTTTCTTT. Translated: CASSYSNRGTEAFF.

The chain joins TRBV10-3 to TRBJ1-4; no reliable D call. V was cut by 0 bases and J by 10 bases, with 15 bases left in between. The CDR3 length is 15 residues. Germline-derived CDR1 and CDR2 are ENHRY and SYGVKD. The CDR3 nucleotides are TGTGCCATCAGTGAGTCAGCGGATGCCCGGGGAAAACTGTTTTTT. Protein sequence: CAISESADARGKLFF.

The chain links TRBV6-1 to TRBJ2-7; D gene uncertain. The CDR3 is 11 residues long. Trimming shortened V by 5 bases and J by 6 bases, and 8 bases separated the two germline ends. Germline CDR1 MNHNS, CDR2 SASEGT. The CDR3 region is CASSYGFEQYF. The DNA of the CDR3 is TGTGCCAGCAGTTACGGGTTCGAGCAGTACTTC.

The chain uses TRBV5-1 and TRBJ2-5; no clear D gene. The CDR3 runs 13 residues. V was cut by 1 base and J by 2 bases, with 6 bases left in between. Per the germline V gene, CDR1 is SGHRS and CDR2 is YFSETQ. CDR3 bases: TGCGCCAGCAGCTTGCAACAGCAAGAGACCCAGTACTTC. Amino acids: CASSLQQQETQYF. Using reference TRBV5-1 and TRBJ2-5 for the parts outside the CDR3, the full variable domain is KAGVTQTPRYLIKTRGQQVTLSCSPISGHRSVSWYQQTPGQGLQFLFEYFSETQRNKGNFPGRFSGRQFSNSRSEMNVSTLELGDSALYLCASSLQQQETQYFGPGTRLLVL.

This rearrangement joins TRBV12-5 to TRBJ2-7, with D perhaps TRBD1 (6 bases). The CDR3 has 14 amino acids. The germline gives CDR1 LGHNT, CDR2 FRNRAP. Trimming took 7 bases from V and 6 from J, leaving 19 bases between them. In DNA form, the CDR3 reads TGTGCTAGTGACCCGGGCCTCCTAGGGGGCGAGCAGTACTTC. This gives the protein CASDPGLLGGEQYF. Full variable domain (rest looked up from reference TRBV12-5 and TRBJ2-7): DARVTQTPRHKVTEMGQEVTMRCQPILGHNTVFWYRQTMMQGLELLAYFRNRAPLDDSGMPKDRFSAEMPDATLATLKIQPSEPRDSAVYFCASDPGLLGGEQYFGPGTRLTVT.

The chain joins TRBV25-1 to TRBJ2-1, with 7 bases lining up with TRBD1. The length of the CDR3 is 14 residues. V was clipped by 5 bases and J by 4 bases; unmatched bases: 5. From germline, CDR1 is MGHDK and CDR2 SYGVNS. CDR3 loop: CASSPRDRYNEQFF. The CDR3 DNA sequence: TGTGCCAGCAGTCCCCGGGACAGATACAATGAGCAGTTCTTC.

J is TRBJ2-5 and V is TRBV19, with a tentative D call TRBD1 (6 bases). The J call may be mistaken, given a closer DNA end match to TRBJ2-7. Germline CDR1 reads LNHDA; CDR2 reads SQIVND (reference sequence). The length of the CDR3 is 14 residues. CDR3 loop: CASSSYRAENEQYF. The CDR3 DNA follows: TGTGCCAGTAGTTCGTACAGGGCGGAGAACGAGCAGTACTTC.

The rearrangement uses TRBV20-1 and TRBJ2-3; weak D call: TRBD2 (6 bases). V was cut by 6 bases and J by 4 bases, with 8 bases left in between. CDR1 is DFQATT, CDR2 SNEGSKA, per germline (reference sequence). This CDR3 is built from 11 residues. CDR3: CSAGLADTQYF. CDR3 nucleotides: TGCAGTGCGGGACTGGCAGATACGCAGTATTTT.

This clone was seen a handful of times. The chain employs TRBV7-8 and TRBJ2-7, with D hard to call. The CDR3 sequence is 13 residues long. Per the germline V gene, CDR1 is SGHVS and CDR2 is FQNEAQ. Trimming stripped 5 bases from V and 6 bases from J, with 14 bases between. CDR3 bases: TGTGCCAGCAGCGCCCGGGTCTCCGGCGAGCAGTACTTC. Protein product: CASSARVSGEQYF.

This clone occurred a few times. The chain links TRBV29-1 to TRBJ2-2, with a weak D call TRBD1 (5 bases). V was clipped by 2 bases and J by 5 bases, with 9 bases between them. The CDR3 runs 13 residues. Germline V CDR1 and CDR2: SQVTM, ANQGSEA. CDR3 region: CSVEQGWTGELFF. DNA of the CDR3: TGCAGCGTTGAACAGGGATGGACCGGGGAGCTGTTTTTT.

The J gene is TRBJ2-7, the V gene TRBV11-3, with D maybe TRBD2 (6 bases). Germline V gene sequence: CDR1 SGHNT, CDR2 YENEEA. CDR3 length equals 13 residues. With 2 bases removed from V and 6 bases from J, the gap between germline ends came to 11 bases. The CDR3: CASSLNGGSEQYF. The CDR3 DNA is TGTGCCAGCAGCTTAAACGGGGGAAGCGAGCAGTACTTC.

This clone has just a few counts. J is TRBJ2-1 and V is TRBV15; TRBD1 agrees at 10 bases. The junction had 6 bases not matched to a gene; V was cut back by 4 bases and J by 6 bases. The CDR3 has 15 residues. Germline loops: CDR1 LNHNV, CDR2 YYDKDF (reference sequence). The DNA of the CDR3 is TGTGCCACCAGCATCGACAGGGGGCTATTCAATGAGCAGTTCTTC. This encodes CATSIDRGLFNEQFF. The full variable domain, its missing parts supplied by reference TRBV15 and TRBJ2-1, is DAMVIQNPRYQVTQFGKPVTLSCSQTLNHNVMYWYQQKSSQAPKLLFHYYDKDFNNEADTPDNFQSRRPNTSFCFLDIRSPGLGDTAMYLCATSIDRGLFNEQFFGPGTRLTVL.

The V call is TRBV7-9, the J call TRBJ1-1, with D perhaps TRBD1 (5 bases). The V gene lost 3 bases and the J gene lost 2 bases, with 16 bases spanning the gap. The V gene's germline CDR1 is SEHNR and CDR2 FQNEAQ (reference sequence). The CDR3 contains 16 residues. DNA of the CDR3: TGTGCCAGCAGCTTGAAACCCGAACAGGCTAACACTGAAGCTTTCTTT. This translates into CASSLKPEQANTEAFF. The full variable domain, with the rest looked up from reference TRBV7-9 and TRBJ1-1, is DTGVSQNPRHKITKRGQNVTFRCDPISEHNRLYWYRQTLGQGPEFLTYFQNEAQLEKSRLLSDRFSAERPKGSFSTLEIQRTEQGDSAMYLCASSLKPEQANTEAFFGQGTRLTVV.

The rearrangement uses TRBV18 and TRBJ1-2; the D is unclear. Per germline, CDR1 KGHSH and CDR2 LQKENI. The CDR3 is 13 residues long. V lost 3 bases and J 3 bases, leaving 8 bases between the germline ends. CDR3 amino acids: CASSPREDYGYTF. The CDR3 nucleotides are TGTGCCAGCTCACCCCGGGAAGACTATGGCTACACCTTC.

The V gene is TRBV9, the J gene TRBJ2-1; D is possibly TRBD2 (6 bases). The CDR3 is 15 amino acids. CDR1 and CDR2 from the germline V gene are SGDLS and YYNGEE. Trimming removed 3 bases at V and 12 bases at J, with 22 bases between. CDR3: CASSAVAGRRGMQFF. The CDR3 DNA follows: TGTGCCAGCAGCGCCGTCGCGGGGCGCCGAGGGATGCAGTTCTTC.

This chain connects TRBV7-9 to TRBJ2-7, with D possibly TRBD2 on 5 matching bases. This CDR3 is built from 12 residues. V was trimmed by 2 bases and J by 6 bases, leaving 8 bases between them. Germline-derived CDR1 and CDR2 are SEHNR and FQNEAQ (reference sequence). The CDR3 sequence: CASSLMGAEQYF. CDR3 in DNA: TGTGCCAGCAGCTTAATGGGAGCCGAGCAGTACTTC.

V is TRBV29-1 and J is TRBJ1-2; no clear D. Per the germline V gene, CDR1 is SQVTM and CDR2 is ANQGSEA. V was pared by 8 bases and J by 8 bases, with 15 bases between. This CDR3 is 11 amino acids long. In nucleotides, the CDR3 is TGCAGCCTCCTCGGGGTGGAGGGCTACACCTTC. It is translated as CSLLGVEGYTF.

The CDR3 nucleotides read TGTGCCTGGAGGAGGTTAGCCAACGAGCAGTACTTC. Amino acids: CAWRRLANEQYF. V usage is TRBV30 and J usage is TRBJ2-7, with D unresolved. The V and J ends lost 3 bases and 5 bases respectively, with 11 bases between them. The CDR3 loop spans 12 amino acids. Germline V lookup: CDR1 GTSNPN, CDR2 SVGIG (reference sequence).